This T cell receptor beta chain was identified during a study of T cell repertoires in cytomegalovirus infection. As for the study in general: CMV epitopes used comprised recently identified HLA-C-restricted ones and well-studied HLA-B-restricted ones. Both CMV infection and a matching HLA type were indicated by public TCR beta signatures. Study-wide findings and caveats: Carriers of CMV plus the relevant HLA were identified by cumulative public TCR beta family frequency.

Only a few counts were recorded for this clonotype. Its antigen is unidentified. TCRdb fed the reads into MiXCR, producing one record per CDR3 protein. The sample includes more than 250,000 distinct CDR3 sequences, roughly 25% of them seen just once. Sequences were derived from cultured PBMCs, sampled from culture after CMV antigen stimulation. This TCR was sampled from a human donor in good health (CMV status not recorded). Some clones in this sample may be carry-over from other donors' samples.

The CDR3 region has the DNA TGTGCCAGTAGTATAGGGAGAAACAATGAGCAGTTCTTC. It specifies CASSIGRNNEQFF. The rearrangement uses TRBV19 and TRBJ2-1; D is uncertain. V was clipped by 1 base and J by 5 bases, with 6 bases between them. CDR1 is LNHDA and CDR2 is SQIVND in the germline V gene (reference sequence). The CDR3 length is 13 residues.